The 14 T cell receptor beta chains presented below share a single source sample, sequenced in a study of technical replicates of blood from several donors. The repertoire was sequenced with immunoSEQ multiplex PCR; TCRdb's copy has only in-frame clones and lacks some. The top ten hold about 0.4% of the sample, which has about 70,000 clones, roughly 92% seen once. Sequencing was carried out using T cells isolated from PBMCs. The receptors were sampled from a human donor in good health.

Comments on this clone: Other DNA variants within this sample encode the same CDR3. The chain combines TRBV5-1 with TRBJ2-1, with a weak D call TRBD2 (5 bases). Trimming removed 3 bases at V and 5 bases at J, with 15 bases between. Germline CDR1 is SGHRS and CDR2 is YFSETQ. The CDR3 runs 15 residues. CDR3 residues: CASSSIAIGHNEQFF. CDR3 nucleotides: TGCGCCAGCAGCTCTATAGCGATCGGTCACAATGAGCAGTTCTTC.

The genes are TRBV9 and TRBJ1-3, with D maybe TRBD1 (6 bases). Germline CDR1 reads SGDLS; CDR2 reads YYNGEE. CDR3 size: 14 residues. V was trimmed by 3 bases and J by 1 base, leaving 8 bases between them. CDR3 residues: CASSEGDSGNTIYF. CDR3 in DNA: TGTGCCAGCAGCGAGGGGGATTCTGGAAACACCATATATTTT.

The J gene is TRBJ2-3, the V gene TRBV6-5; D might be TRBD2 (6 bases). This CDR3 has 15 amino acids. Trimming stripped 6 bases from V and 2 bases from J, with 15 bases between. CDR1 and CDR2 from the germline V gene are MNHEY and SVGAGI. The CDR3 reads CASRRDLGATDTQYF. The DNA of the CDR3 is TGTGCCAGCAGACGGGACTTAGGAGCCACAGATACGCAGTATTTT.

The rearrangement joins TRBV11-2 to TRBJ1-3; unclear D gene. The CDR3 is 19 amino acids. Between the trimmed V and J ends, which lost 1 base and 0 bases, there was a span of 19 bases. Germline values: CDR1 SGHAT, CDR2 FQNNGV. For the CDR3, the DNA is TGTGCCAGCAGCTTAGTGGCGGGCCGTCTGATAAGCTCTGGAAACACCATATATTTT. Translation: CASSLVAGRLISSGNTIYF.

The rearrangement links TRBV11-3 to TRBJ2-1, with 9 nucleotides matching TRBD2. Germline V gene lookup returns CDR1 SGHNT and CDR2 YENEEA. The CDR3 spans 15 residues. The J segment lost 3 bases and the V segment lost 5 bases, leaving 5 bases of the junction unmatched. The CDR3 sequence is CASSMLAGVYNEQFF. The CDR3 DNA sequence: TGTGCCAGCAGCATGTTAGCGGGAGTCTACAATGAGCAGTTCTTC.

The V gene is TRBV19, the J gene TRBJ1-1; 8 bases match TRBD1. The J segment lost 7 bases and the V segment lost 1 base, leaving 8 bases of the junction unmatched. The CDR3 is made up of 15 amino acids. Germline V lookup: CDR1 LNHDA, CDR2 SQIVND (reference sequence). CDR3 in DNA: TGTGCCAGTAGTATAGTCCCAGGGGGCTATTATGAAGCTTTCTTT. Its translation: CASSIVPGGYYEAFF. Full variable domain (missing parts from reference TRBV19 and TRBJ1-1): DGGITQSPKYLFRKEGQNVTLSCEQNLNHDAMYWYRQDPGQGLRLIYYSQIVNDFQKGDIAEGYSVSREKKESFPLTVTSAQKNPTAFYLCASSIVPGGYYEAFFGQGTRLTVV.

The genes are TRBV29-1 and TRBJ2-1, with D possibly matching TRBD2 (5 bases). V lost 3 bases to trimming and J lost 6 bases, with 12 bases between them. This CDR3 has 13 residues. Germline CDR1 is SQVTM and CDR2 is ANQGSEA. DNA for the CDR3: TGCAGCGTTGACAAAGCGAGGGCCAATGAGCAGTTCTTC. It translates to CSVDKARANEQFF.

J is TRBJ1-2 and V is TRBV28; D may be TRBD1 (6 bases). The CDR3 has 15 amino acids. V lost 1 base to trimming and J lost 3 bases, with 12 bases between them. Germline CDR1 and CDR2: MDHEN and SYDVKM. Here the CDR3 reads CASSLSGELDYGYTF. DNA for the CDR3: TGTGCCAGCAGTTTATCAGGGGAATTAGACTATGGCTACACCTTC.

This chain links TRBV19 with TRBJ2-7, with D maybe TRBD1 (6 bases). CDR3 size: 15 residues. Trimming left V 4 bases short and J 2 bases short, with 15 bases between. Germline assignment: CDR1 LNHDA and CDR2 SQIVND (reference sequence). In nucleotides, the CDR3 is TGTGCCAGTAGTAATCAGTTGGACAGAGCCTACGAGCAGTACTTC. Amino acid sequence: CASSNQLDRAYEQYF.

For the CDR3, the DNA is TGCGCCAGCAGCTGGGACAGGGCCGGTGAAGGTTTTGAAGCTTTCTTT. Its translation: CASSWDRAGEGFEAFF. The chain links TRBV5-1 to TRBJ1-1; 9 bases are a match to TRBD1. With V trimmed by 3 bases and J by 7 bases, 13 bases remained unmatched. Looked up from germline, CDR1 is SGHRS and CDR2 is YFSETQ. The CDR3 spans 16 residues.

This sequence joins TRBV7-9 and TRBJ2-7; 7 nucleotides line up with TRBD2. The ends lost 8 bases at V and 3 bases at J; junction bases unmatched: 4. The CDR3 is 12 residues long. Looked up from germline, CDR1 is SEHNR and CDR2 is FQNEAQ (reference sequence). The CDR3 coding sequence is TGTGCCAGCGCGGGAGCCTACTACGAGCAGTACTTC. Its translation: CASAGAYYEQYF.

The genes are TRBV27 and TRBJ2-5; TRBD2 aligns across 14 bases. The CDR3 loop spans 14 amino acids. The trim removed 9 bases at V and 7 bases at J, leaving 7 bases unmatched. Germline CDR1 reads MNHEY; CDR2 reads SMNVEV (reference sequence). CDR3 coding DNA: TGTGCCAGTAGACTAGCGGGAGGGCGGGGGACCCAGTACTTC. Translating gives CASRLAGGRGTQYF.

This clone was counted a single time. The chain is built from TRBV19 and TRBJ2-1; weak D call: TRBD2 (6 bases). Germline V CDR1 and CDR2: LNHDA, SQIVND (reference sequence). V gave up 10 bases and J gave up 4 bases, with 14 bases separating them. This CDR3 is built from 13 residues. CDR3: CAISRDLYNEQFF. DNA of the CDR3: TGTGCCATAAGTCGGGACTTATACAATGAGCAGTTCTTC.

This sequence joins TRBV27 and TRBJ1-5; D might be TRBD1 (6 bases). V was clipped by 5 bases and J by 3 bases, with 11 bases between them. Germline CDR1 is MNHEY and CDR2 is SMNVEV (reference sequence). The CDR3 has 14 residues. The DNA of the CDR3 is TGTGCCAGCAGTGTTCAGGGGCTCAATCAGCCCCAGCATTTT. Its translation is CASSVQGLNQPQHF.